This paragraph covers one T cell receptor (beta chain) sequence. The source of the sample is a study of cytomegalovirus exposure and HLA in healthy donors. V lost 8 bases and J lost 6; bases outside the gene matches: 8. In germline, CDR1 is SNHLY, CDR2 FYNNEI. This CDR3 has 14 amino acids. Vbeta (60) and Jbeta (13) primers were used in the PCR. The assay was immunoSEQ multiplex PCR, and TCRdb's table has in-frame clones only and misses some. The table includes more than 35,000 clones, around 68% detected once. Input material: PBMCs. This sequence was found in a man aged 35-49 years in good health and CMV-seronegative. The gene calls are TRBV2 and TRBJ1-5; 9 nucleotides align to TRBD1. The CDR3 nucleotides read TGTGCCAGCTGCGGGACAGGGTGGGCTCAGCCCCAGCATTTT. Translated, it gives CASCGTGWAQPQHF.